What follows are 5 T cell receptor beta chains derived from one specimen sequenced in a study of shared clonotypes between healthy human individuals. The assay was immunoSEQ multiplex PCR, and TCRdb's table has in-frame clones only and misses some. Of 2,500,000 or so clones listed, more than 85% were seen once; the top ten hold roughly 0.39%. Sequenced sample: naive CD4+ T cells from PBMCs. Documented subset: CD45RA+ positively selected. These receptors were taken from a young man in good health. Some clones in this sample may be carry-over from other donors' samples.

V gene TRBV28 combines with J gene TRBJ1-2; 7 bases are a match to TRBD1. This CDR3 spans 15 amino acids. Germline trimming cut 5 bases from V and 7 bases from J; bases unmatched to any gene: 13. CDR1 is MDHEN and CDR2 is SYDVKM in the germline V gene. The CDR3 nucleotides read TGTGCCAGCAGTCGCCTCCGACAGGGAAGCGGTGGCTACACCTTC. The encoded protein is CASSRLRQGSGGYTF.

This clone was seen more than once but under ten times. This sample also contains other DNA sequences that code for the same CDR3. This chain joins TRBV5-1 and TRBJ1-1, with D possibly being TRBD1 (6 bases). Per germline, CDR1 SGHRS and CDR2 YFSETQ. Trimming took off 4 bases at V and 0 bases at J, with 10 bases between the two ends. CDR3 length: 14 residues. In nucleotides, the CDR3 is TGCGCCAGCAGCCCGGACAGATTGAACACTGAAGCTTTCTTT. Translation: CASSPDRLNTEAFF.

The rearrangement uses TRBV5-6 and TRBJ2-5, with D possibly TRBD1 on 7 matching bases. The CDR3 totals 16 residues. Between the trimmed V and J ends, which lost 0 bases and 4 bases, there was a span of 16 bases. Per the germline V gene, CDR1 is SGHDT and CDR2 is YYEEEE. CDR3 in amino acids: CASSLGAGTAGETQYF. CDR3 in DNA: TGTGCCAGCAGCTTGGGGGCAGGGACAGCGGGAGAGACCCAGTACTTC.

V and J are TRBV5-1 and TRBJ2-3; D gene unclear. V lost 2 bases and J 6 bases, leaving 13 bases between the germline ends. The germline V gene encodes CDR1 SGHRS and CDR2 YFSETQ. The CDR3 sequence is 14 residues long. The CDR3 DNA follows: TGCGCCAGCAGCTTTACCAGTATAGGGGATACGCAGTATTTT. It encodes CASSFTSIGDTQYF.

The genes are TRBV5-1 and TRBJ1-5; 7 positions agree with TRBD1. The CDR3 is 14 amino acids. Trimming cost V 5 bases and J 2 bases; bases outside gene matches: 4. Germline V CDR1 and CDR2: SGHRS, YFSETQ. The CDR3 spells CASSKGTGNQPQHF. CDR3 sequence (DNA): TGCGCCAGCAGTAAAGGGACAGGCAATCAGCCCCAGCATTTT. Drawing the rest from reference TRBV5-1 and TRBJ1-5, the complete variable domain is KAGVTQTPRYLIKTRGQQVTLSCSPISGHRSVSWYQQTPGQGLQFLFEYFSETQRNKGNFPGRFSGRQFSNSRSEMNVSTLELGDSALYLCASSKGTGNQPQHFGDGTRLSIL.